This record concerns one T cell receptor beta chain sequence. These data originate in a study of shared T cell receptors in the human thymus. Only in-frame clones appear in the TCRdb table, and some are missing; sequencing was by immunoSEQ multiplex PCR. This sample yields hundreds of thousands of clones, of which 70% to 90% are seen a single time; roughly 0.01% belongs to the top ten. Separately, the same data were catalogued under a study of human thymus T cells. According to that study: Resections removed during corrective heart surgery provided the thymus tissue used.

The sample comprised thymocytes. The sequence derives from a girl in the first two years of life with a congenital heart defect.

The CDR3 sequence is CASSEIEDTEAFF. DNA for the CDR3: TGCGCCAGCAGTGAAATAGAGGACACTGAAGCTTTCTTT. The chain recombines TRBV10-2 with TRBJ1-1; D is ambiguous. CDR3 length equals 13 residues. The germline gives CDR1 WSHSY, CDR2 SAAADI. Between the trimmed V and J ends, which lost 3 bases and 3 bases, there was a span of 8 bases.